One T cell receptor (beta chain) is described in this entry. This entry is derived from a study of OX40 agonist ivuxolimab in advanced cancers. Whole-study context: Partial responses were achieved by three patients, of whom one had hepatocellular carcinoma and two had cutaneous melanoma.

The method was immunoSEQ multiplex PCR; TCRdb's version includes in-frame clones alone and lacks a portion of them. The data hold around 53,000 clones, with about nine tenths observed a single time. V trimming: 5 bases; J trimming: 8 bases; junction bases outside the gene matches: 10. The CDR3 is 14 amino acids. Germline V CDR1 and CDR2: MDHEN, SYDVKM. The material was CD4+ or CD8+ T cells sorted from blood, obtained in a trial of the OX40 agonist ivuxolimab. This TCR was sampled from an adult with an advanced solid tumor such as melanoma, head and neck, liver or kidney cancer. This chain joins TRBV28 and TRBJ1-2, with 8 nucleotides matching TRBD1. The CDR3 DNA is TGTGCCAGCAGTCCCTCGTCCAGGGGGCGAGGCTACACCTTC. The encoded protein is CASSPSSRGRGYTF.